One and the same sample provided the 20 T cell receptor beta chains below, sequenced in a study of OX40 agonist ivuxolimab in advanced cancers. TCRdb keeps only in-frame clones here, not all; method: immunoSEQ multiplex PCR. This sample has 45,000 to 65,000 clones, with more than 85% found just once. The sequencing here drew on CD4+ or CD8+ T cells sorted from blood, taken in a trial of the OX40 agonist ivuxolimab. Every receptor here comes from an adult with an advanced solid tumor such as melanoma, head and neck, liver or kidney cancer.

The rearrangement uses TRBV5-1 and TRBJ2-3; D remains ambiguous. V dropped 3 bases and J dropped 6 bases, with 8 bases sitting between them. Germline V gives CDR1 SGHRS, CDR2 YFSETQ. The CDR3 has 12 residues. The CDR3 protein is CASSYVGDTQYF. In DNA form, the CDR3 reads TGCGCCAGCAGCTACGTGGGCGATACGCAGTATTTT.

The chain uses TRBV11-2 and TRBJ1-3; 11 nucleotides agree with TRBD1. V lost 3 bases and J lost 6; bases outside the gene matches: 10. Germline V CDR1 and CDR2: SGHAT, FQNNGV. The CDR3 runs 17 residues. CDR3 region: CASSLSRRTGGLNTIYF. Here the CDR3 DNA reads TGTGCCAGCAGCTTGAGCCGAAGGACAGGGGGCTTAAACACCATATATTTT.

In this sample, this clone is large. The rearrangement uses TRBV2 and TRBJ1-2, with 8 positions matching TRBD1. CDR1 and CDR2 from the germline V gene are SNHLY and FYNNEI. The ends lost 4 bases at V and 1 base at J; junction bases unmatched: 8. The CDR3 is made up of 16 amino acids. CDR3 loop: CASSAGMTGDNYGYTF. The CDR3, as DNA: TGTGCCAGCAGTGCTGGGATGACAGGGGATAACTATGGCTACACCTTC.

For the CDR3, the DNA is TGCGCCAGCAGCCAAGGCGTACCAATTGGGAACACCGGGGAGCTGTTTTTT. Translating it yields CASSQGVPIGNTGELFF. V usage is TRBV4-3 and J usage is TRBJ2-2; unclear D gene. This CDR3 is built from 17 residues. Trimming pared 1 base from V and 1 base from J, leaving 13 bases between. CDR1 and CDR2 from the germline V gene are LGHNA and YSLEER.

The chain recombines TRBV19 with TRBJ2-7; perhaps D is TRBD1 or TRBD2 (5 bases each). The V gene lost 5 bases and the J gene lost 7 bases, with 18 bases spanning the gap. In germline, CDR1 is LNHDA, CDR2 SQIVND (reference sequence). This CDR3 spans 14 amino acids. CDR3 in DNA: TGTGCCAGTAGTTGGGGACCAACCGGGCGGGAGCAGTACTTC. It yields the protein CASSWGPTGREQYF.

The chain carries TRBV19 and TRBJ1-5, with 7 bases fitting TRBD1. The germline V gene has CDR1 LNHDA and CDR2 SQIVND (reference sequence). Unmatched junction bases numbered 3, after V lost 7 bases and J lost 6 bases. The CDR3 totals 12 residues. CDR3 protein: CASKGAGQPQHF. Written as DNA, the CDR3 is TGTGCCAGTAAGGGGGCCGGTCAGCCCCAGCATTTT.

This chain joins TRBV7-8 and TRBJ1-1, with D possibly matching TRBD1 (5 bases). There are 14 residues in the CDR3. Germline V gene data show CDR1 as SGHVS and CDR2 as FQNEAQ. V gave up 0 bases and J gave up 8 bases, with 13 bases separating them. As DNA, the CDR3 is TGTGCCAGCAGCTTAGCGGCGTGGGCAGGGGAAGCTTTCTTT. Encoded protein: CASSLAAWAGEAFF.

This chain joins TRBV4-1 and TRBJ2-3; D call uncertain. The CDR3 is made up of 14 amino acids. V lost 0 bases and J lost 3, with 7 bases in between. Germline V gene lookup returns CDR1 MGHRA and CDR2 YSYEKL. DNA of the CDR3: TGCGCCAGCAGCCAAGATAAGAGGACAGATACGCAGTATTTT. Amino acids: CASSQDKRTDTQYF.

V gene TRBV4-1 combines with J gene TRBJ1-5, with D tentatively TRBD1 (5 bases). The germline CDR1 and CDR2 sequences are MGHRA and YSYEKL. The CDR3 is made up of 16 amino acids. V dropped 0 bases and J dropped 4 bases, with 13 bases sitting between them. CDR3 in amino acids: CASSQEMTAGNQPQHF. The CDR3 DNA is TGCGCCAGCAGCCAAGAAATGACAGCTGGAAATCAGCCCCAGCATTTT.

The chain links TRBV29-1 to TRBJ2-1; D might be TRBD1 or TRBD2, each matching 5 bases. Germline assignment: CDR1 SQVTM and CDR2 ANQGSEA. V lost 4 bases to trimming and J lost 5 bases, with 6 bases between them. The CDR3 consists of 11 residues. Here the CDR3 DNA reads TGCAGCGTTGGAGGGGACAATGAGCAGTTCTTC. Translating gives CSVGGDNEQFF.

CDR3 nucleotide sequence: TGTGCCAGCAGCTTAGACCTAGCGGGGAGCTCCTACGAGCAGTACTTC. It encodes CASSLDLAGSSYEQYF. This rearrangement joins TRBV5-5 to TRBJ2-7; 9 bases align to TRBD2. V lost 2 bases to trimming and J lost 0 bases; unmatched junction nucleotides: 6. The CDR3 runs 16 residues. The germline V gene encodes CDR1 SGHKS and CDR2 YYEKEE (reference sequence). Full variable domain (outside the CDR3, taken from reference TRBV5-5 and TRBJ2-7): DAGVTQSPTHLIKTRGQQVTLRCSPISGHKSVSWYQQVLGQGPQFIFQYYEKEERGRGNFPDRFSARQFPNYSSELNVNALLLGDSALYLCASSLDLAGSSYEQYFGPGTRLTVT.

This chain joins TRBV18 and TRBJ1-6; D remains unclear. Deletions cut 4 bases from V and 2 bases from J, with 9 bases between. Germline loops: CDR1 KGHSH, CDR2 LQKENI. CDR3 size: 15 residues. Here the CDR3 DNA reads TGTGCCAGCTCACACGTGATGGCCTATAATTCACCCCTCCACTTT. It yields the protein CASSHVMAYNSPLHF.

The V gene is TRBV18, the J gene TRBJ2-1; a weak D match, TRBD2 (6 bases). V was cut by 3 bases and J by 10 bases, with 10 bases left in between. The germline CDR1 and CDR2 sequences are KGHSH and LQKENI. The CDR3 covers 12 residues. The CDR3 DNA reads TGTGCCAGCTCACCGCCGGAGGGAGAGCAGTTCTTC. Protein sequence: CASSPPEGEQFF. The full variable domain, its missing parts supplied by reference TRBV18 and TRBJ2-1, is NAGVMQNPRHLVRRRGQEARLRCSPMKGHSHVYWYRQLPEEGLKFMVYLQKENIIDESGMPKERFSAEFPKEGPSILRIQQVVRGDSAAYFCASSPPEGEQFFGPGTRLTVL.

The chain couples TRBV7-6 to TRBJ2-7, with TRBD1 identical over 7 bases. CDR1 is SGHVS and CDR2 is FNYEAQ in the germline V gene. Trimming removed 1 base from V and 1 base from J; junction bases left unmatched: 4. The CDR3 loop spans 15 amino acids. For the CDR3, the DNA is TGTGCCAGCAGCTTAGAGGGGACAGAGTCCTACGAGCAGTACTTC. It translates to CASSLEGTESYEQYF.

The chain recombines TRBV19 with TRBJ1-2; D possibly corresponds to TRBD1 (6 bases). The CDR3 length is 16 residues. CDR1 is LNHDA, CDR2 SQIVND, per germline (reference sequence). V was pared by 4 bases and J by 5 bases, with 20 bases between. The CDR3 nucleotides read TGTGCCAGTAGTACGGATCAGGGGTTAGATCTATATGGCTACACCTTC. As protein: CASSTDQGLDLYGYTF.

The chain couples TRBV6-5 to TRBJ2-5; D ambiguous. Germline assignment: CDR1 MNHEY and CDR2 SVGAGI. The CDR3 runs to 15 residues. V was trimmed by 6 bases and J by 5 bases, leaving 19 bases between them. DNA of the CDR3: TGTGCCAGCAGCCGTGGGTTGGCTTTTGGGGAGACCCAGTACTTC. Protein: CASSRGLAFGETQYF.

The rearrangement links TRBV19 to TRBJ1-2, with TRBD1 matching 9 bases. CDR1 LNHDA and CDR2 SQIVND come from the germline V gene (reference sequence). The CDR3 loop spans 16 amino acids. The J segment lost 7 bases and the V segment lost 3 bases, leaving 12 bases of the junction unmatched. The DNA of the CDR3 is TGTGCCAGTAGTATGGATGGACAGGGGAAGTTCTCTGGCTACACCTTC. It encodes CASSMDGQGKFSGYTF.

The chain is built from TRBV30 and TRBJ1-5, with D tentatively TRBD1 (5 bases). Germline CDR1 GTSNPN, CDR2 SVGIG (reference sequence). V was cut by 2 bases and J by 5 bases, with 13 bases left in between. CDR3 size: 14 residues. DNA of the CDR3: TGTGCCTGGAGTTTGGGCCAGGGCGATCAGCCCCAGCATTTT. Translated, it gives CAWSLGQGDQPQHF.

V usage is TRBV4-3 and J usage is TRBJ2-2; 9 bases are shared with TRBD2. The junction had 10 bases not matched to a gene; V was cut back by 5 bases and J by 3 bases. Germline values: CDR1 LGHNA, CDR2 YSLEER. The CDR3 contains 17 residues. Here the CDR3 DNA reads TGCGCCAGCAGCTTAGCGGGGGAGCTTCCTTACACCGGGGAGCTGTTTTTT. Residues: CASSLAGELPYTGELFF.

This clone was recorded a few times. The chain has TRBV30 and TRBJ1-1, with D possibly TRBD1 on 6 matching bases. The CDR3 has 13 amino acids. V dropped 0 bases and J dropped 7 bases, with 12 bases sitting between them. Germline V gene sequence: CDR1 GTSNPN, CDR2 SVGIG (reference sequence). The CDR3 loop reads CAWSVGGGSEAFF. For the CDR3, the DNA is TGTGCCTGGAGTGTAGGGGGGGGTAGTGAAGCTTTCTTT. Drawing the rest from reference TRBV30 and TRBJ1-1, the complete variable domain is SQTIHQWPATLVQPVGSPLSLECTVEGTSNPNLYWYRQAAGRGLQLLFYSVGIGQISSEVPQNLSASRPQDRQFILSSKKLLLSDSGFYLCAWSVGGGSEAFFGQGTRLTVV.